This T cell receptor (beta chain) was identified during a study of CD8 T cells in ankylosing spondylitis. V was cut by 2 bases and J by 6 bases, with 9 bases left in between. Germline CDR1 reads DFQATT; CDR2 reads SNEGSKA (reference sequence). This CDR3 has 12 residues. General observations from the study: A motif of 8 or 9 highly homologous TCR beta variants was seen as apparently characteristic of ankylosing spondylitis blood.

With molecular barcodes, quantitative 5'-RACE was used to make the TCR beta libraries. One entry per CDR3 protein, called by TCRdb with MiXCR from the 5' RACE reads. The table lists 700,000 to 850,000 distinct CDR3 sequences, 12% of them singletons. Note on this clonotype: The antigen remains unidentified.

The material sequenced was blood, either unsorted or a sorted T cell fraction (not recorded which). The origin of this receptor is a male donor with ankylosing spondylitis. The J gene is TRBJ2-3, the V gene TRBV20-1; no reliable D call. The chain's CDR3 is CSARYRWDTQYF. The CDR3, as DNA: TGCAGTGCTAGATATCGGTGGGATACGCAGTATTTT.